This T cell receptor beta chain was identified during a study of human T cells and chemical hapten exposure. Germline assignment: CDR1 SNHLY and CDR2 FYNNEI. V shed 6 bases and J 1 base; nucleotides not matched to a gene: 7. CDR3 size: 15 residues. TCRdb analysed the RACE reads with MiXCR anew, one entry per CDR3 protein. The sample consists of approximately 75,000 distinct CDR3 sequences, around 7.9% of them appearing once. Time point meaning: patch test 2, 6 weeks after DPC sensitization. Treatment: therapeutic diphenylcyclopropenone sensitization with weekly scalp DPC. This clonotype was seen ten or more times.

The sequence was obtained from a woman aged 50 to 60 with alopecia areata. Some clones in this sample may be carry-over from other donors' samples. The genes are TRBV2 and TRBJ2-3; 7 positions agree with TRBD2. This sample comprised whole blood, obtained in connection with sensitization to the hapten diphenylcyclopropenone (DPC). CDR3 region: CASRGGLLGTDTQYF. In nucleotides, the CDR3 is TGTGCCAGCAGGGGGGGACTACTCGGCACAGATACGCAGTATTTT.